One sample yielded the 24 T cell receptor beta chains listed below, sequenced in a study of blood T cell repertoires in COVID-19. TCRdb keeps only in-frame clones here, not all; method: immunoSEQ multiplex PCR. The data contain about 66,000 clones, 82% of them singletons. Sample: peripheral blood. Source of these receptors: a man aged 55 to 70 with acute or convalescent COVID-19.

The CDR3, as DNA: TGCGCCAGCAGCCAGGGCTGGACTAGTGATCCAGATACGCAGTATTTT. Translating gives CASSQGWTSDPDTQYF. V is TRBV4-3 and J is TRBJ2-3; 7 bases agree with TRBD2. The CDR3 spans 16 residues. The trim removed 3 bases at V and 4 bases at J, leaving 10 bases unmatched. Germline CDR1 and CDR2: LGHNA and YSLEER.

V and J are TRBV4-1 and TRBJ1-6; D call uncertain. Germline V CDR1 and CDR2: MGHRA, YSYEKL. The V and J ends lost 3 bases and 9 bases respectively, with 15 bases between them. The CDR3 loop spans 15 amino acids. Here the CDR3 reads CASSHAAPTASPLHF. The DNA for the CDR3 is TGCGCCAGCAGCCATGCGGCCCCAACGGCTTCACCCCTCCACTTT.

The chain is built from TRBV19 and TRBJ1-4; 8 bases map to TRBD1. The V gene end was trimmed by 4 bases and the J gene end by 3 bases; junction bases not matched to a gene: 7. This CDR3 contains 16 residues. The V gene's germline CDR1 is LNHDA and CDR2 SQIVND (reference sequence). In DNA form, the CDR3 reads TGTGCCAGTAGTAGACAGGGGAGTGGGGCTAATGAAAAACTGTTTTTT. It specifies CASSRQGSGANEKLFF.

The rearrangement joins TRBV7-8 to TRBJ1-1; 9 bases align to TRBD1. V dropped 4 bases and J dropped 7; count of bases not matched to a gene: 1. Germline-derived CDR1 and CDR2 are SGHVS and FQNEAQ. This CDR3 is 12 amino acids long. This CDR3 is CASSWTGDEAFF. The DNA of the CDR3 is TGTGCCAGCAGCTGGACAGGGGATGAAGCTTTCTTT.

CDR3 in amino acids: CASSLAAGGNYGYTF. The CDR3 DNA follows: TGTGCCAGCAGCTTGGCCGCGGGGGGCAACTATGGCTACACCTTC. This chain links TRBV5-5 with TRBJ1-2; a possible D gene is TRBD1 (6 bases). V lost 0 bases and J lost 2, with 11 bases in between. The CDR3 totals 15 residues. Germline CDR1 reads SGHKS; CDR2 reads YYEKEE (reference sequence).

This clone showed up just a few times. The chain combines TRBV6-5 with TRBJ1-6; no definite D call. CDR1 MNHEY and CDR2 SVGAGI come from the germline V gene. With 0 bases removed from V and 14 bases from J, the gap between germline ends came to 11 bases. The CDR3 runs to 13 residues. CDR3 protein: CASSYSRWYALHF. CDR3 DNA: TGTGCCAGCAGTTACTCGAGGTGGTACGCCCTCCACTTT.

V usage is TRBV10-2 and J usage is TRBJ1-2, with D possibly matching TRBD1 (5 bases). V lost 3 bases and J lost 4, with 9 bases in between. CDR1 WSHSY and CDR2 SAAADI come from the germline V gene. The CDR3 is made up of 13 amino acids. The DNA of the CDR3 is TGCGCCAGCAGTGACAGGGTCGGCTATGGCTACACCTTC. It is translated as CASSDRVGYGYTF.

The chain is built from TRBV7-2 and TRBJ2-5; 9 nucleotides agree with TRBD1. CDR1 is SGHTA and CDR2 is FQGNSA in the germline V gene. The CDR3 contains 13 residues. With 6 bases clipped from V and 5 bases from J, the junction kept 4 bases outside the gene matches. The CDR3 here is CASSRDRVETQYF. CDR3 nucleotide sequence: TGTGCCAGCAGTCGGGACAGGGTTGAGACCCAGTACTTC.

In its sample, this clone was seen once. The chain employs TRBV30 and TRBJ2-3; 7 bases fit TRBD2. V was clipped by 0 bases and J by 9 bases; unmatched bases: 6. Germline V gives CDR1 GTSNPN, CDR2 SVGIG (reference sequence). The CDR3 consists of 13 residues. CDR3 loop: CAWSVRGVATQYF. CDR3 nucleotides: TGTGCCTGGAGTGTACGGGGGGTTGCCACGCAGTATTTT.

In this sample, this clone turned up once. The J gene is TRBJ2-3, the V gene TRBV6-1; TRBD1 matches 8 bases. V lost 6 bases and J lost 6; bases outside the gene matches: 8. Germline V gene lookup returns CDR1 MNHNS and CDR2 SASEGT. There are 14 residues in the CDR3. The CDR3 nucleotides read TGTGCCAGCAGCCCAGGGGGCGCGTCGGATACGCAGTATTTT. This sequence encodes CASSPGGASDTQYF.

This clone was detected once. The chain recombines TRBV19 with TRBJ1-6; a weak D match, TRBD1 (6 bases). V was shortened by 1 base and J by 5 bases, with 6 bases between the two germline ends. CDR3 length equals 14 residues. CDR1 is LNHDA, CDR2 SQIVND, per germline (reference sequence). The CDR3 sequence is CASSIAGDNSPLHF. CDR3 bases: TGTGCCAGTAGTATAGCAGGGGATAATTCACCCCTCCACTTT.

The DNA for the CDR3 is TGTGCCTGGAGTCCCTACAGGGGCTCTGGAAACACCATATATTTT. Amino acid sequence: CAWSPYRGSGNTIYF. The V call is TRBV30, the J call TRBJ1-3; 7 nucleotides match TRBD1. V was pared by 2 bases and J by 0 bases, with 4 bases of the junction left unmatched. CDR1 and CDR2 from the germline V gene are GTSNPN and SVGIG (reference sequence). The CDR3 totals 15 residues. Combining the CDR3 with reference TRBV30 and TRBJ1-3 gives the whole variable domain SQTIHQWPATLVQPVGSPLSLECTVEGTSNPNLYWYRQAAGRGLQLLFYSVGIGQISSEVPQNLSASRPQDRQFILSSKKLLLSDSGFYLCAWSPYRGSGNTIYFGEGSWLTVV.

The V and J genes are TRBV6-5 and TRBJ1-5, with D perhaps matching TRBD1 (6 bases). CDR3 length: 15 residues. Germline V lookup: CDR1 MNHEY, CDR2 SVGAGI. With 5 bases removed from V and 1 base from J, the gap between germline ends came to 12 bases. In nucleotides, the CDR3 is TGTGCCAGCAGTACCTGGGACACAAGCAATCAGCCCCAGCATTTT. It encodes CASSTWDTSNQPQHF.

The chain is built from TRBV11-3 and TRBJ2-7; 13 bases align to TRBD2. Germline V lookup: CDR1 SGHNT, CDR2 YENEEA. CDR3 length: 14 amino acids. The V segment lost 5 bases and the J segment 9 bases; nucleotides outside the gene matches: 7. CDR3 DNA sequence: TGTGCCAGCAGCCAGGGACTAGCGGGACCAAGGCAGTACGTC. It is translated as CASSQGLAGPRQYV.

The chain recombines TRBV4-3 with TRBJ2-2; 8 bases align to TRBD2. CDR1 and CDR2 from the germline V gene are LGHNA and YSLEER. The junction had 4 bases not matched to a gene; V was cut back by 4 bases and J by 6 bases. The CDR3 runs 14 residues. CDR3 nucleotide sequence: TGCGCCAGCAGCCTGGGACTAGTCCCCGGGGAGCTGTTTTTT. Amino acids: CASSLGLVPGELFF.

CDR3 protein: CAISESRGQGAGNSPLHF. CDR3 in DNA: TGTGCCATCAGTGAGTCTAGGGGACAGGGGGCGGGCAATTCACCCCTCCACTTT. The V and J genes are TRBV10-3 and TRBJ1-6, with 12 bases lining up with TRBD1. The germline gives CDR1 ENHRY, CDR2 SYGVKD. J was trimmed by 7 bases and V by 0 bases; bases with no gene match: 7. The CDR3 is 18 amino acids.

The chain is built from TRBV10-3 and TRBJ2-1; the match to TRBD1 covers 11 bases. Germline-derived CDR1 and CDR2 are ENHRY and SYGVKD. CDR3 length: 14 residues. The ends lost 2 bases at V and 16 bases at J; junction bases unmatched: 10. This chain's CDR3 is CAISEGTGGYFSFF. The CDR3 DNA sequence: TGTGCCATCAGTGAGGGGACAGGGGGGTATTTTTCATTCTTC.

J is TRBJ1-1 and V is TRBV19, with D possibly matching TRBD1 (5 bases). The ends were cut back, 6 bases at V and 3 bases at J, with 11 bases in the middle. Germline lookup yields CDR1 LNHDA and CDR2 SQIVND (reference sequence). CDR3 length: 13 residues. CDR3: CASRRQGDTEAFF. CDR3 in DNA: TGTGCCAGTAGGAGGCAGGGTGACACTGAAGCTTTCTTT.

The CDR3 spells CASSRQEPNYGYTF. The CDR3 DNA sequence: TGCGCCAGCAGCAGACAGGAACCTAACTATGGCTACACCTTC. The chain combines TRBV5-1 with TRBJ1-2; a weak D match, TRBD1 (6 bases). Trimming removed 4 bases at V and 0 bases at J, with 10 bases between. CDR3 length: 14 amino acids. Germline V gene data show CDR1 as SGHRS and CDR2 as YFSETQ.

The rearrangement links TRBV7-7 to TRBJ2-3, with 7 bases identical to TRBD2. Germline V gene data show CDR1 as SSHAT and CDR2 as FNYEAQ (reference sequence). The CDR3 spans 15 residues. Trimming at V came to 1 base and at J to 1 base, leaving 2 bases not matched to a gene. DNA for the CDR3: TGTGCCAGCAGCTTAGGCGGGGGAGGCACAGATACGCAGTATTTT. This encodes CASSLGGGGTDTQYF. The complete variable domain, with remaining parts taken from reference TRBV7-7 and TRBJ2-3, reads GAGVSQSPRYKVTKRGQDVTLRCDPISSHATLYWYQQALGQGPEFLTYFNYEAQPDKSGLPSDRFSAERPEGSISTLTIQRTEQRDSAMYRCASSLGGGGTDTQYFGPGTRLTVL.

This chain connects TRBV15 to TRBJ2-5; maybe TRBD1 (5 bases). The V end lost 3 bases, the J end lost 1 base, and 9 bases lay between the germline ends. The germline gives CDR1 LNHNV, CDR2 YYDKDF (reference sequence). This CDR3 comprises 14 residues. CDR3 loop: CATSSWGPQETQYF. CDR3 bases: TGTGCCACCAGCAGTTGGGGCCCCCAAGAGACCCAGTACTTC.

CDR3: CASSMTGSGYGYTF. CDR3 nucleotides: TGTGCCAGTAGTATGACGGGAAGTGGCTATGGCTACACCTTC. The genes are TRBV19 and TRBJ1-2; D ambiguous. CDR3 length equals 14 residues. Germline V gene sequence: CDR1 LNHDA, CDR2 SQIVND (reference sequence). The germline V and J ends were trimmed by 3 bases and 4 bases, with 12 bases remaining between them.

To note about this clone: This sample also contains other DNA sequences that code for the same CDR3. The chain recombines TRBV7-2 with TRBJ1-1; possibly TRBD1 for D (5 bases). V was clipped by 3 bases and J by 4 bases, with 9 bases between them. From germline, CDR1 is SGHTA and CDR2 FQGNSA. The CDR3 length is 13 residues. The CDR3 protein is CASSFGGATEAFF. The CDR3 DNA is TGTGCCAGCAGCTTCGGGGGTGCCACTGAAGCTTTCTTT.

V usage is TRBV14 and J usage is TRBJ2-7; 9 nucleotides line up with TRBD1. The trim removed 0 bases at V and 0 bases at J, leaving 12 bases unmatched. CDR3 length equals 19 residues. Germline V gives CDR1 SGHDN, CDR2 FVKESK. For the CDR3, the DNA is TGTGCCAGCAGCCAAGACGGGACAGGGTTATGGCGCGGCTCCTACGAGCAGTACTTC. It translates to CASSQDGTGLWRGSYEQYF.